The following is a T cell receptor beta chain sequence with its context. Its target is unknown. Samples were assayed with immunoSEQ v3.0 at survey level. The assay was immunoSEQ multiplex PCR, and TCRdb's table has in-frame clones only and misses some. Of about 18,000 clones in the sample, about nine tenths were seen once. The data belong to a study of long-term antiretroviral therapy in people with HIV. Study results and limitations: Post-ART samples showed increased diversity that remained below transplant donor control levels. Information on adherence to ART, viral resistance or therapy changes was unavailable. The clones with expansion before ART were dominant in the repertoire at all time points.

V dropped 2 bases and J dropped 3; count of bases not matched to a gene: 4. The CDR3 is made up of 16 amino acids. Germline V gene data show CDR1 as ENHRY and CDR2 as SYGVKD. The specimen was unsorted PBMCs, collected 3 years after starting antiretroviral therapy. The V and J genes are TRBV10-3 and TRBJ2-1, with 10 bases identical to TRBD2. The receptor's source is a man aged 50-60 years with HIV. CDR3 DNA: TGTGCCATCAGTGAGCCCCTAGCGGGGGACTACAATGAGCAGTTCTTC. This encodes CAISEPLAGDYNEQFF.